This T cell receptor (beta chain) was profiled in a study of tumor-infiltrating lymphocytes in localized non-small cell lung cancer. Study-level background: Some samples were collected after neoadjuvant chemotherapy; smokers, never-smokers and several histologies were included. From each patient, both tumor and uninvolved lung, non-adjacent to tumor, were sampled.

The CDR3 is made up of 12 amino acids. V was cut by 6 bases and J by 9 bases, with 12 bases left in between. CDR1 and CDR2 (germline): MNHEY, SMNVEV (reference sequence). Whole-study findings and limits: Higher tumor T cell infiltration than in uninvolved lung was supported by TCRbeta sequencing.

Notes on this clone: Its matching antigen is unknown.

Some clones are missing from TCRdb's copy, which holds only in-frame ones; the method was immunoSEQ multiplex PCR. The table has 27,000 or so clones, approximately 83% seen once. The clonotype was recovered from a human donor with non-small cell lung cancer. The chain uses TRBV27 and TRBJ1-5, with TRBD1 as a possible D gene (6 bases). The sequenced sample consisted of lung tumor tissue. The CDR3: CASSYPGAPQHF. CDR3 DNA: TGTGCCAGCAGCTACCCAGGGGCGCCCCAGCATTTT.